These 25 T cell receptor beta chains were sequenced from one sample in a study of T cell repertoires in cytomegalovirus infection. TCRdb redid the calling of the reads with MiXCR, one entry per CDR3 protein. Of some 270,000 distinct CDR3 sequences listed, about 17% are singletons. The sample was CD8+ T cells from PBMCs. The receptors were sampled from a human donor in good health (CMV status not recorded). Some clones in this sample may be carry-over from other donors' samples.

This clonotype appeared a few times. The chain couples TRBV20-1 to TRBJ2-7; 7 bases match TRBD1. Trimming took 1 base from V and 2 from J; bases not matched to a gene: 5. The germline V gene has CDR1 DFQATT and CDR2 SNEGSKA (reference sequence). CDR3 length: 14 amino acids. The CDR3 DNA follows: TGCAGTGCTAGAGGCTACAGGGGCACCTACGAGCAGTACTTC. It encodes CSARGYRGTYEQYF.

This sequence joins TRBV5-1 and TRBJ1-2, with TRBD1 as a possible D gene (5 bases). CDR1 SGHRS and CDR2 YFSETQ come from the germline V gene. The CDR3 runs 14 residues. Trimming shortened V by 0 bases and J by 7 bases, and 13 bases separated the two germline ends. CDR3 amino acids: CASSLAEEGPGYTF. Here the CDR3 DNA reads TGCGCCAGCAGCTTGGCCGAGGAGGGGCCTGGCTACACCTTC. Variable domain in full (rest from reference TRBV5-1 and TRBJ1-2): KAGVTQTPRYLIKTRGQQVTLSCSPISGHRSVSWYQQTPGQGLQFLFEYFSETQRNKGNFPGRFSGRQFSNSRSEMNVSTLELGDSALYLCASSLAEEGPGYTFGSGTRLTVV.

J is TRBJ1-2 and V is TRBV9; D is undetermined. V lost 3 bases, J lost 0 bases, and 15 bases lay in between. Looked up from germline, CDR1 is SGDLS and CDR2 is YYNGEE. This CDR3 has 16 residues. CDR3 DNA: TGTGCCAGCAGCGAACACGACATTAGTTCTAACTATGGCTACACCTTC. Its translation: CASSEHDISSNYGYTF.

V and J are TRBV20-1 and TRBJ1-1; D gene unclear. Germline CDR1 is DFQATT and CDR2 is SNEGSKA (reference sequence). The CDR3 is made up of 18 amino acids. Trimming shortened V by 3 bases and J by 2 bases, and 25 bases separated the two germline ends. The CDR3 sequence is CSASFRILRPTDNTEAFF. Here the CDR3 DNA reads TGCAGTGCTAGCTTCAGGATTCTTCGGCCTACAGATAACACTGAAGCTTTCTTT.

This clonotype was observed at least ten times. V gene TRBV19 combines with J gene TRBJ2-1; D call uncertain. V lost 9 bases to trimming and J lost 0 bases, with 9 bases between them. The CDR3 sequence is 13 residues long. The germline V gene has CDR1 LNHDA and CDR2 SQIVND (reference sequence). The DNA for the CDR3 is TGTGCCAGCGCGGACCTCTCCTACAATGAGCAGTTCTTC. Translating gives CASADLSYNEQFF.

This chain links TRBV6-6 with TRBJ2-1; maybe TRBD1 (6 bases). From germline, CDR1 is MNHNY and CDR2 SVGAGI (reference sequence). Between the trimmed V and J ends, which lost 5 bases and 8 bases, there was a span of 16 bases. CDR3 length: 14 residues. As DNA, the CDR3 is TGTGCCAGCAGTGCTCACGACAGGAACTATGAGCAGTTCTTC. Translated, it gives CASSAHDRNYEQFF.

Many counts were recorded for this clonotype. This sequence joins TRBV28 and TRBJ1-5; TRBD1 is a possible D gene (6 bases). V lost 3 bases and J lost 0, with 12 bases in between. Germline-derived CDR1 and CDR2 are MDHEN and SYDVKM. The CDR3 runs 16 residues. In nucleotides, the CDR3 is TGTGCCAGCAGTTTTCCACAGGGTTATAGCAATCAGCCCCAGCATTTT. Translation: CASSFPQGYSNQPQHF. Full variable domain (outside the CDR3, taken from reference TRBV28 and TRBJ1-5): DVKVTQSSRYLVKRTGEKVFLECVQDMDHENMFWYRQDPGLGLRLIYFSYDVKMKEKGDIPEGYSVSREKKERFSLILESASTNQTSMYLCASSFPQGYSNQPQHFGDGTRLSIL.

This clonotype has more than one count but fewer than ten. The J gene is TRBJ1-1, the V gene TRBV11-1, with unresolved D. This CDR3 has 15 amino acids. V lost 0 bases and J lost 1, with 9 bases in between. Germline V gene lookup returns CDR1 SGHAT and CDR2 FQDESV (reference sequence). This CDR3 reads CASSLASAGNTEAFF. CDR3 sequence (DNA): TGTGCCAGCAGCTTAGCTTCCGCAGGGAACACTGAAGCTTTCTTT.

This clonotype has ten or more counts. The J gene is TRBJ2-1, the V gene TRBV6-6, with 9 bases matching TRBD1. Germline V gene sequence: CDR1 MNHNY, CDR2 SVGAGI (reference sequence). This CDR3 spans 16 amino acids. V dropped 6 bases and J dropped 5; count of bases not matched to a gene: 11. The CDR3 region has the DNA TGTGCCAGCAGCTCACACCGGGACAGGGAGAACAATGAGCAGTTCTTC. Protein: CASSSHRDRENNEQFF.

This chain uses TRBV20-1 with TRBJ2-2; D uncertain. From germline, CDR1 is DFQATT and CDR2 SNEGSKA (reference sequence). Trimming left V 0 bases short and J 1 base short, with 18 bases between. There are 18 residues in the CDR3. This CDR3 is CSARDASSVLLNTGELFF. The CDR3, as DNA: TGCAGTGCTAGAGATGCTTCCAGCGTTCTACTGAACACCGGGGAGCTGTTTTTT.

This clonotype occurred many times. V usage is TRBV7-2 and J usage is TRBJ1-5; D gene unclear. There are 12 residues in the CDR3. Trimming stripped 1 base from V and 7 bases from J, with 5 bases between. Per germline, CDR1 SGHTA and CDR2 FQGNSA. The CDR3 protein is CASSLGEQPQHF. Here the CDR3 DNA reads TGTGCCAGCAGCTTAGGGGAGCAGCCCCAGCATTTT.

The chain carries TRBV19 and TRBJ2-2, with D possibly being TRBD1 or TRBD2 (5 bases each). Per the germline V gene, CDR1 is LNHDA and CDR2 is SQIVND (reference sequence). V dropped 9 bases and J dropped 4 bases, with 18 bases sitting between them. This CDR3 is 15 amino acids long. The CDR3 coding sequence is TGTGCCAGCCTCTGGCGGGCAGGGTCCACCGGGGAGCTGTTTTTT. This encodes CASLWRAGSTGELFF.

This clonotype was counted ten times or more. The chain is built from TRBV7-6 and TRBJ2-7; a weak D match, TRBD1 (5 bases). This CDR3 is built from 15 residues. The V and J ends lost 1 base and 7 bases respectively, with 17 bases between them. The V gene's germline CDR1 is SGHVS and CDR2 FNYEAQ. As DNA, the CDR3 is TGTGCCAGCAGCTTAGGTCGTCAGGGCAACGAGGAGCAGTACTTC. It encodes CASSLGRQGNEEQYF. Using reference TRBV7-6 and TRBJ2-7 for the parts outside the CDR3, the full variable domain is GAGVSQSPRYKVTKRGQDVALRCDPISGHVSLYWYRQALGQGPEFLTYFNYEAQQDKSGLPNDRFSAERPEGSISTLTIQRTEQRDSAMYRCASSLGRQGNEEQYFGPGTRLTVT.

The chain carries TRBV5-6 and TRBJ1-6; TRBD1 is a possible D gene (5 bases). Per the germline V gene, CDR1 is SGHDT and CDR2 is YYEEEE. V gave up 0 bases and J gave up 10 bases, with 11 bases separating them. The CDR3 runs 14 residues. The CDR3 DNA is TGTGCCAGCAGCTTGGGAGGGGAGGGCTCACCCCTCCACTTT. Residues: CASSLGGEGSPLHF.

This clonotype was detected many times. J is TRBJ2-3 and V is TRBV7-8; 7 nucleotides align to TRBD2. V lost 5 bases to trimming and J lost 1 base; unmatched junction nucleotides: 12. Germline loops: CDR1 SGHVS, CDR2 FQNEAQ. CDR3 length: 17 amino acids. CDR3 DNA sequence: TGTGCCAGCAGCGAGATTCGAGCTAGCGGACGCACAGATACGCAGTATTTT. It encodes CASSEIRASGRTDTQYF.

This clonotype occurred many times. The V and J genes are TRBV7-2 and TRBJ2-4, with D hard to call. The CDR3 extends over 16 amino acids. CDR1 is SGHTA, CDR2 FQGNSA, per germline. The V end was cut by 1 base, the J end by 0 bases, with 10 bases between. This CDR3 reads CASSLVPAVAKNIQYF. CDR3 nucleotides: TGTGCCAGCAGCTTAGTCCCAGCAGTAGCCAAAAACATTCAGTACTTC.

This clonotype was recorded at least ten times. The gene calls are TRBV12-3 or TRBV12-4 and TRBJ1-2, with D uncertain. V lost 6 bases, J lost 7 bases, and 21 bases lay in between. This CDR3 is built from 15 residues. The CDR3 reads CASSPGEKGSLGYTF. DNA of the CDR3: TGTGCCAGCAGCCCCGGGGAGAAGGGTTCTCTTGGCTACACCTTC.

The sample holds many counts of this clonotype. This chain uses TRBV7-6 with TRBJ1-5, with D uncertain. V lost 5 bases and J 3 bases, leaving 11 bases between the germline ends. Germline assignment: CDR1 SGHVS and CDR2 FNYEAQ. The CDR3 is made up of 14 amino acids. CDR3 DNA sequence: TGTGCCAGCAGCGAGGACGGCCTCAATCAGCCCCAGCATTTT. It translates to CASSEDGLNQPQHF.

This clonotype was recorded many times. V is TRBV7-6 and J is TRBJ2-3; D is perhaps TRBD1 or TRBD2 (6 bases each). Germline values: CDR1 SGHVS, CDR2 FNYEAQ. The CDR3 runs to 15 residues. Between the trimmed V and J ends, which lost 1 base and 2 bases, there was a span of 10 bases. The CDR3 DNA follows: TGTGCCAGCAGCTTAGTGGGGGGCCCCACAGATACGCAGTATTTT. It yields the protein CASSLVGGPTDTQYF.

Only a few counts were recorded for this clonotype. This chain links TRBV20-1 with TRBJ2-2, with a weak D call TRBD1 (6 bases). The germline V gene has CDR1 DFQATT and CDR2 SNEGSKA (reference sequence). The ends were cut back, 2 bases at V and 0 bases at J, with 22 bases in the middle. CDR3 length equals 19 residues. The CDR3 region has the DNA TGCAGTGCTAGACCCTTAAAATTACAGGACAGTTCGAACACCGGGGAGCTGTTTTTT. Protein: CSARPLKLQDSSNTGELFF.

The rearrangement uses TRBV29-1 and TRBJ2-2; 9 bases are a match to TRBD2. The germline V gene has CDR1 SQVTM and CDR2 ANQGSEA. This CDR3 spans 18 amino acids. The ends lost 5 bases at V and 1 base at J; junction bases unmatched: 14. CDR3 loop: CSVTQEASGGMNTGELFF. The CDR3 coding sequence is TGCAGCGTTACCCAAGAGGCCAGCGGGGGGATGAACACCGGGGAGCTGTTTTTT.

There are many counts of this clonotype. The V and J genes are TRBV6-1 and TRBJ1-2; possibly TRBD1 for D (6 bases). Trimming stripped 6 bases from V and 3 bases from J, with 8 bases between. Germline CDR1 and CDR2: MNHNS and SASEGT. The CDR3 covers 12 residues. The CDR3 DNA reads TGTGCCAGCAGGGACAGCCACTATGGCTACACCTTC. This codes for CASRDSHYGYTF.

This clonotype was seen only a few times. The chain combines TRBV15 with TRBJ2-1, with D perhaps TRBD1 (6 bases). V lost 0 bases, J lost 2 bases, and 8 bases lay in between. This CDR3 contains 15 residues. CDR1 is LNHNV, CDR2 YYDKDF, per germline (reference sequence). CDR3 region: CATSRDRGAYNEQFF. CDR3 DNA sequence: TGTGCCACCAGCAGAGACAGGGGAGCCTACAATGAGCAGTTCTTC.

Concerning this clonotype: Given a much more abundant clone one base away, this may be a read error. This chain links TRBV12-3 or TRBV12-4 with TRBJ1-2; possibly TRBD1 for D (6 bases). The germline V and J ends were trimmed by 7 bases and 6 bases, with 12 bases remaining between them. The CDR3 is 12 residues long. The DNA for the CDR3 is TGTGCCAGCACAACAGGGTGCCATGGCTACACCTTC. It specifies CASTTGCHGYTF.

Remarks on this clonotype: This could be a read error, since a much larger clone is one nucleotide away. J is TRBJ1-5 and V is TRBV7-9; D call uncertain. CDR1 is SEHNR, CDR2 FQNEAQ, per germline (reference sequence). Trimming left V 3 bases short and J 4 bases short, with 4 bases between. The CDR3 covers 12 residues. CDR3 in DNA: TGTGCCAGCAGCTTTGATAATCAGCCCCAGCATTTT. It specifies CASSFDNQPQHF.